This T cell receptor (beta chain) was sequenced for a study of cytomegalovirus exposure and HLA in healthy donors. Whole-study results and caveats: Some V segments could not be told apart, so they were left out, TRBV6-2 and TRBV6-3 among them. Most subjects had HLA-A and HLA-B alleles reportedly predicted accurately by TCR beta sequences. Cytomegalovirus-associated TCR beta chains were listed, numbering approximately 150.

Notes on this clone: Its target is not known.

The PCR contained 60 Vbeta and 13 Jbeta primers. Using immunoSEQ multiplex PCR, the repertoire was profiled, and TCRdb retains in-frame clones only, with some absent. Found here are some 78,000 clones, 70% to 80% of them singletons; the top ten hold 7.5% to 9.5%. V lost 6 bases, J lost 4 bases, and 6 bases stayed unmatched. The CDR3 totals 15 residues. CDR1 and CDR2 (germline): KGHSH, LQKENI. The sequenced material came from PBMCs. The clonotype comes from a man between 35 and 55 years old in good health and CMV-seropositive. The rearrangement joins TRBV18 to TRBJ1-5; 10 bases are a match to TRBD1. This CDR3 reads CASSLRQGANQPQHF. The CDR3 bases are TGTGCCAGCTCCCTGCGACAGGGGGCGAATCAGCCCCAGCATTTT.